Listed below are T cell receptor beta chains from one sample, sequenced in a study of CD8+ T cells in alopecia areata. Some clones are missing from TCRdb's copy, which holds only in-frame ones; the method was immunoSEQ multiplex PCR. The sample shows hundreds of thousands of clones, roughly 69% of them seen only once. The source was CD4+ T cells sorted from blood, collected at week 0. The source of these receptors is a human donor with alopecia areata. CDR3s include the opening cysteine and the closing phenylalanine or tryptophan. D genes are given only for firm matches. A row's size may be missing; if present it is once, few, many or a size class.

J gene: TRBJ2-7; V gene: TRBV5-6; D gene: -; clone size: -; CDR3 protein: CASSPWVNFYEQYF; CDR3 DNA: TGTGCCAGCAGCCCCTGGGTCAATTTCTACGAGCAGTACTTC
J gene: TRBJ1-5; V gene: TRBV11-2; D gene: TRBD1; clone size: -; CDR3 protein: CASSRTGDGNQPQHF; CDR3 DNA: TGTGCCAGCAGCCGGACAGGGGATGGCAATCAGCCCCAGCATTTT
J gene: TRBJ1-2; V gene: TRBV6-1; D gene: -; clone size: once; CDR3 protein: CASSEGASGYTF; CDR3 DNA: TGTGCCAGCAGTGAAGGTGCGTCGGGCTACACCTTC
J gene: TRBJ2-1; V gene: TRBV29-1; D gene: -; clone size: once; CDR3 protein: CSATPSDEQFF; CDR3 DNA: TGCAGCGCTACTCCCTCCGATGAGCAGTTCTTC
J gene: TRBJ1-5; V gene: TRBV6-5; D gene: -; clone size: -; CDR3 protein: CANLTWEGNQPQHF; CDR3 DNA: TGTGCCAATCTGACCTGGGAGGGCAATCAGCCCCAGCATTTT
J gene: TRBJ1-5; V gene: TRBV29-1; D gene: TRBD1; clone size: -; CDR3 protein: CSASGGRNQPQHF; CDR3 DNA: TGCAGCGCCTCAGGGGGCCGCAATCAGCCCCAGCATTTT
J gene: TRBJ2-7; V gene: TRBV11-1; D gene: -; clone size: -; CDR3 protein: CASSWDRGYEQYF; CDR3 DNA: TGTGCCAGCAGTTGGGACCGCGGGTACGAGCAGTACTTC
J gene: TRBJ2-2; V gene: TRBV5-1; D gene: -; clone size: few; CDR3 protein: CASSLGAVTTGELFF; CDR3 DNA: TGCGCCAGCAGCTTGGGAGCGGTGACCACCGGGGAGCTGTTTTTT
J gene: TRBJ2-5; V gene: TRBV20-1; D gene: -; clone size: few; CDR3 protein: CSAQNQETQYF; CDR3 DNA: TGCAGTGCCCAGAACCAAGAGACCCAGTACTTC
J gene: TRBJ1-5; V gene: TRBV19; D gene: -; clone size: once; CDR3 protein: CASSTGNRRNQPQHF; CDR3 DNA: TGTGCCAGTAGTACAGGGAATCGTCGCAATCAGCCCCAGCATTTT
J gene: TRBJ2-1; V gene: TRBV30; D gene: -; clone size: -; CDR3 protein: CAWRQGGIDEQFF; CDR3 DNA: TGTGCCTGGCGGCAGGGGGGTATCGATGAGCAGTTCTTC
J gene: TRBJ2-6; V gene: TRBV5-6; D gene: -; clone size: -; CDR3 protein: CASSLSSGANVLTF; CDR3 DNA: TGTGCCAGCAGCTTGAGCTCTGGGGCCAACGTCCTGACTTTC
J gene: TRBJ2-5; V gene: TRBV29-1; D gene: -; clone size: -; CDR3 protein: CSVGGTAQETQYF; CDR3 DNA: TGCAGCGTTGGGGGTACAGCTCAAGAGACCCAGTACTTC
J gene: TRBJ2-3; V gene: TRBV10-3; D gene: TRBD1; clone size: -; CDR3 protein: CAISERSLRTGGVHTQYF; CDR3 DNA: TGTGCCATCAGTGAGCGAAGTCTTAGGACAGGGGGTGTTCATACGCAGTATTTT